The 10 T cell receptor beta chains given below trace back to one sample, sequenced in a study of shared clonotypes between healthy human individuals. This table comes from immunoSEQ multiplex PCR, and its TCRdb copy is limited to in-frame clones, with some not included. The profile shows some 2,000,000 clones, 85% to 95% of them singletons. The sample taken for sequencing was naive CD4+ T cells sorted from blood. Regarding subset: CD45RA+ positively selected. The receptors were gathered from a man in his late teens or twenties in good health.

The V and J genes are TRBV28 and TRBJ1-1; D call uncertain. The length of the CDR3 is 17 residues. Germline values: CDR1 MDHEN, CDR2 SYDVKM. The V end was cut by 3 bases, the J end by 2 bases, with 19 bases between. CDR3 in DNA: TGTGCCAGCAGTTTCGACGTTTGGGCAGAACTAAACACTGAAGCTTTCTTT. Translated, it gives CASSFDVWAELNTEAFF.

The gene calls are TRBV5-6 and TRBJ2-7, with 10 positions matching TRBD1. CDR3 length: 13 amino acids. Germline CDR1 is SGHDT and CDR2 is YYEEEE. The junction had 5 bases not matched to a gene; V was cut back by 4 bases and J by 7 bases. Here the CDR3 DNA reads TGTGCCAGCAGCCGACAGGGGGCTAAAGAGCAGTACTTC. It yields the protein CASSRQGAKEQYF.

This sequence joins TRBV5-1 and TRBJ1-6; TRBD1 agrees at 9 bases. After removal of 0 bases from V and 7 bases from J, the junction contained 2 bases not matched to a gene. The germline CDR1 and CDR2 sequences are SGHRS and YFSETQ. The CDR3 covers 15 residues. In DNA form, the CDR3 reads TGCGCCAGCAGCTTGGTGGACAGGGGAAATTCACCCCTCCACTTT. It is translated as CASSLVDRGNSPLHF.

V is TRBV6-1 and J is TRBJ1-4, with no clear D. In germline, CDR1 is MNHNS, CDR2 SASEGT. The V end was cut by 4 bases, the J end by 3 bases, with 9 bases between. This CDR3 region has 14 residues. The CDR3 region has the DNA TGTGCCAGCAGTGGAAGTGGGTCTAATGAAAAACTGTTTTTT. As protein: CASSGSGSNEKLFF.

This sequence joins TRBV19 and TRBJ2-3; D is possibly TRBD2 (6 bases). This CDR3 spans 16 amino acids. CDR1 is LNHDA and CDR2 is SQIVND in the germline V gene (reference sequence). Trimming stripped 4 bases from V and 0 bases from J, with 14 bases between. In DNA form, the CDR3 reads TGTGCCAGTAGTACCTCGGCGGGATTAAGCACAGATACGCAGTATTTT. Translating gives CASSTSAGLSTDTQYF.

The chain uses TRBV7-8 and TRBJ2-3; no clear D. V lost 2 bases, J lost 6 bases, and 12 bases lay in between. In germline, CDR1 is SGHVS, CDR2 FQNEAQ. This CDR3 has 14 residues. Written as DNA, the CDR3 is TGTGCCAGCAGCTTATCTACGAAACCTGATACGCAGTATTTT. It codes for CASSLSTKPDTQYF.

The V call is TRBV28, the J call TRBJ2-2; no clear D. The germline gives CDR1 MDHEN, CDR2 SYDVKM. V dropped 6 bases and J dropped 7 bases, with 12 bases sitting between them. This CDR3 has 13 amino acids. The CDR3 bases are TGTGCCAGCAGCCCGAGGATTGTCGGGGAGCTGTTTTTT. Its protein product is CASSPRIVGELFF.

J is TRBJ2-2 and V is TRBV19; D call uncertain. Germline CDR1 reads LNHDA; CDR2 reads SQIVND (reference sequence). This CDR3 contains 13 residues. Trimming cost V 8 bases and J 5 bases, with 12 bases left between them. The CDR3 here is CASLRTDTGELFF. CDR3 sequence (DNA): TGTGCCAGTCTCCGGACGGATACCGGGGAGCTGTTTTTT.

V and J are TRBV9 and TRBJ2-3; TRBD2 agrees at 9 bases. The CDR3 has 17 residues. The V and J ends lost 0 bases and 3 bases, in that order; junction bases with no gene match: 8. The germline V gene encodes CDR1 SGDLS and CDR2 YYNGEE. The CDR3 sequence is CASSVGRSSGVTDTQYF. The DNA for the CDR3 is TGTGCCAGCAGCGTAGGTCGGTCTAGCGGGGTAACAGATACGCAGTATTTT.

The chain links TRBV5-4 to TRBJ2-2; D is ambiguous. Germline assignment: CDR1 SGHNT and CDR2 YYREEE (reference sequence). Trimming took off 1 base at V and 0 bases at J, with 10 bases between the two ends. This CDR3 region has 16 residues. CDR3 sequence: CASSLRRGTNTGELFF. Written as DNA, the CDR3 is TGTGCCAGCAGCTTGCGGAGAGGAACGAACACCGGGGAGCTGTTTTTT.